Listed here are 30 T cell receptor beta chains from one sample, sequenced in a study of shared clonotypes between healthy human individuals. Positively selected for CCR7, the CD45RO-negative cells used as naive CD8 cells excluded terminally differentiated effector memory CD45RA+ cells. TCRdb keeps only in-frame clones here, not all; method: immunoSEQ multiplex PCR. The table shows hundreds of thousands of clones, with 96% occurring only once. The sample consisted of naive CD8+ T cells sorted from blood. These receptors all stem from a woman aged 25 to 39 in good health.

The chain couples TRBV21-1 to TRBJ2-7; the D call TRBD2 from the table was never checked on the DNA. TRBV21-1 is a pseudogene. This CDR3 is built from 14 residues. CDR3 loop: CASCLAGIPYEQYF. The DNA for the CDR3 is TGTGCCAGCTGTCTGGCGGGGATCCCCTACGAGCAGTACTTC.

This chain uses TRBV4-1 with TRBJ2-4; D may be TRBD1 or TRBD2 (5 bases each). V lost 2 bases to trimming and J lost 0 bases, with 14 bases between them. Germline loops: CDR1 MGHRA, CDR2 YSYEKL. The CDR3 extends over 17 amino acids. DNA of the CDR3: TGCGCCAGCAGCCAAAAACTAAGTGGGACAGCCAAAAACATTCAGTACTTC. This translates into CASSQKLSGTAKNIQYF.

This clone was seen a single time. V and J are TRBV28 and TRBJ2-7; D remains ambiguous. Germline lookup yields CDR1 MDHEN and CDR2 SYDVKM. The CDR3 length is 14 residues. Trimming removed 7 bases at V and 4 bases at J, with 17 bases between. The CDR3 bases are TGTGCCAGCACTTACTCGACACCTGATTACGAGCAGTACTTC. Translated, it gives CASTYSTPDYEQYF.

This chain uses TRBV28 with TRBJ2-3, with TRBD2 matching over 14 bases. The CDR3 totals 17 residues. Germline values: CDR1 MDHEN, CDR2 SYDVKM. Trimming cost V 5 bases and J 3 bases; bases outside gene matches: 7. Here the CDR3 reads CASSPGLAGARTDTQYF. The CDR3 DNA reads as TGTGCCAGCAGTCCGGGACTAGCGGGAGCGAGGACAGATACGCAGTATTTT.

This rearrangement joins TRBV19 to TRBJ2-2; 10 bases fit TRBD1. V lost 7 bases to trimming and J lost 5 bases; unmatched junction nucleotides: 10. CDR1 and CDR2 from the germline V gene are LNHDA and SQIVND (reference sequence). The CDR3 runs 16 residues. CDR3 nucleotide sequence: TGTGCCAGTATCGGGGACAGGGGCAGGTATACCGGGGAGCTGTTTTTT. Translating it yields CASIGDRGRYTGELFF.

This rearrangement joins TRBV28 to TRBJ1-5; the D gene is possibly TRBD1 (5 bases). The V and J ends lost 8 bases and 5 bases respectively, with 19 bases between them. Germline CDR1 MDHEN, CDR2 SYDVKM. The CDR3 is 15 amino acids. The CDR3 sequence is CASGPGAGQYQPQHF. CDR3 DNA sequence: TGTGCCAGCGGCCCTGGGGCAGGGCAATATCAGCCCCAGCATTTT.

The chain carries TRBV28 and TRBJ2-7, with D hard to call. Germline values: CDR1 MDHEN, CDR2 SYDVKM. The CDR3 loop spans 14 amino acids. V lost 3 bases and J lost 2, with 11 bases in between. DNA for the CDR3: TGTGCCAGCAGTTTGGGCAGCCAACCCTACGAGCAGTACTTC. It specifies CASSLGSQPYEQYF.

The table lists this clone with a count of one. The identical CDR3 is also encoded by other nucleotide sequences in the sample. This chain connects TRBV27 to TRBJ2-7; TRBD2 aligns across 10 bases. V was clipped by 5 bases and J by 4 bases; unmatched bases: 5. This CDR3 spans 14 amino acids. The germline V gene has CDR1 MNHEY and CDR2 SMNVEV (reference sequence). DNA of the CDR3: TGTGCCAGCAGTCCACGGACTAGCGGTTACGAGCAGTACTTC. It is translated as CASSPRTSGYEQYF.

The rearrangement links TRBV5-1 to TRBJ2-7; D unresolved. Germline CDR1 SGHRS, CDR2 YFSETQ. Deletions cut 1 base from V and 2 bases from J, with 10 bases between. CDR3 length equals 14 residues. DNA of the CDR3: TGCGCCAGCAGCTTGTATAGTGGGACCTACGAGCAGTACTTC. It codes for CASSLYSGTYEQYF.

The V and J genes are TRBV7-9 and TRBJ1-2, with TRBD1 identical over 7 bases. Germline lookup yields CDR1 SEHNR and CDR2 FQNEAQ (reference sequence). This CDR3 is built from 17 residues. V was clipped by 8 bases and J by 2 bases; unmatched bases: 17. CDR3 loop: CASGSSRVEGANYGYTF. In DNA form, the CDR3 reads TGTGCCAGCGGGTCCTCTAGAGTGGAGGGGGCGAACTATGGCTACACCTTC. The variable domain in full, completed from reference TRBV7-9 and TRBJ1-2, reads DTGVSQNPRHKITKRGQNVTFRCDPISEHNRLYWYRQTLGQGPEFLTYFQNEAQLEKSRLLSDRFSAERPKGSFSTLEIQRTEQGDSAMYLCASGSSRVEGANYGYTFGSGTRLTVV.

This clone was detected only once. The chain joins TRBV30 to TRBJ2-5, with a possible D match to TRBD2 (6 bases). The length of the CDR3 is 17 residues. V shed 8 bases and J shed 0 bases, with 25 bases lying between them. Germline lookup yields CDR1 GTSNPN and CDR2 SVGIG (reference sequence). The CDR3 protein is CARSATGRESYQETQYF. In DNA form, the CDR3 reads TGTGCCCGTAGTGCTACGGGGCGGGAATCGTACCAAGAGACCCAGTACTTC.

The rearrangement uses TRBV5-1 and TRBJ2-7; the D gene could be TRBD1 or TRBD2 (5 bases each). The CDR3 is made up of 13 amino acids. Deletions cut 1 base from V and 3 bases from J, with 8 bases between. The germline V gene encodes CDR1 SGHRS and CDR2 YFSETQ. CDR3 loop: CASSLPGGYEQYF. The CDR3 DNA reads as TGCGCCAGCAGCTTGCCTGGGGGCTACGAGCAGTACTTC.

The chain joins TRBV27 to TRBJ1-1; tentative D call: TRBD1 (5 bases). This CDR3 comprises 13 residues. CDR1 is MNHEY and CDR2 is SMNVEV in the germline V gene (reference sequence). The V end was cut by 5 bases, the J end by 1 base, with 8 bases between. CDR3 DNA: TGTGCCAGCAGTATACAGGCGAACACTGAAGCTTTCTTT. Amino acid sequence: CASSIQANTEAFF.

The CDR3 sequence is CASSLSAGASYEQYF. The CDR3 DNA reads as TGTGCCAGCAGTTTATCTGCGGGAGCCTCCTACGAGCAGTACTTC. This chain uses TRBV27 with TRBJ2-7, with 7 bases identical to TRBD2. The germline V gene has CDR1 MNHEY and CDR2 SMNVEV (reference sequence). This CDR3 contains 15 residues. J gave up 0 bases and V 0 bases, and 2 bases lay outside the gene matches.

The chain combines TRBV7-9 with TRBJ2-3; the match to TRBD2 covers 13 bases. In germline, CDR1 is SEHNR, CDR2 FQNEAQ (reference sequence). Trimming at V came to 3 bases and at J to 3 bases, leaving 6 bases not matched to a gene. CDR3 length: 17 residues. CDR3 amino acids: CASSFRTSGSLTDTQYF. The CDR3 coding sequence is TGTGCCAGCAGCTTCCGGACTAGCGGGAGTTTGACAGATACGCAGTATTTT.

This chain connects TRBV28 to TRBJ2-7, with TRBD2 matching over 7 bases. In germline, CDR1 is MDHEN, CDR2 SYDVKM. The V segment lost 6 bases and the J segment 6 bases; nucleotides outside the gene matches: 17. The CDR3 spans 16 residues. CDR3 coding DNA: TGTGCCAGCAGCTACTCCTTTGGGGGGAGGGAGCGCGAGCAGTACTTC. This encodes CASSYSFGGREREQYF. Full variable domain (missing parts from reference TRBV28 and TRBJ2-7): DVKVTQSSRYLVKRTGEKVFLECVQDMDHENMFWYRQDPGLGLRLIYFSYDVKMKEKGDIPEGYSVSREKKERFSLILESASTNQTSMYLCASSYSFGGREREQYFGPGTRLTVT.

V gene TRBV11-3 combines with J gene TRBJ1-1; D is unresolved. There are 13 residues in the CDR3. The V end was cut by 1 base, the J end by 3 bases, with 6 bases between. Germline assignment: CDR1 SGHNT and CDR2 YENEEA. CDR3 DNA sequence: TGTGCCAGCAGCTTAGGAAGCTACACTGAAGCTTTCTTT. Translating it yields CASSLGSYTEAFF.

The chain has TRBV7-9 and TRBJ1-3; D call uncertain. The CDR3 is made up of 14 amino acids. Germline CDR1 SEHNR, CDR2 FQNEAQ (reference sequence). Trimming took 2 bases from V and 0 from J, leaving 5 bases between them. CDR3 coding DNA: TGTGCCAGCAGCTTACAGCGCTCTGGAAACACCATATATTTT. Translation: CASSLQRSGNTIYF. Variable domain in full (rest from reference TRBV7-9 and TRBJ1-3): DTGVSQNPRHKITKRGQNVTFRCDPISEHNRLYWYRQTLGQGPEFLTYFQNEAQLEKSRLLSDRFSAERPKGSFSTLEIQRTEQGDSAMYLCASSLQRSGNTIYFGEGSWLTVV.

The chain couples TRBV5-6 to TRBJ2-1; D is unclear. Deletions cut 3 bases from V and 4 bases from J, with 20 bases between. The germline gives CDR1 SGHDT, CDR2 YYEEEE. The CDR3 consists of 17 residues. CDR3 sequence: CASSSPFTGQGYNEQFF. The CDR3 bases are TGTGCCAGCAGCTCCCCTTTCACGGGTCAAGGATACAATGAGCAGTTCTTC. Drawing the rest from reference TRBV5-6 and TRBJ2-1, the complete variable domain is DAGVTQSPTHLIKTRGQQVTLRCSPKSGHDTVSWYQQALGQGPQFIFQYYEEEERQRGNFPDRFSGHQFPNYSSELNVNALLLGDSALYLCASSSPFTGQGYNEQFFGPGTRLTVL.

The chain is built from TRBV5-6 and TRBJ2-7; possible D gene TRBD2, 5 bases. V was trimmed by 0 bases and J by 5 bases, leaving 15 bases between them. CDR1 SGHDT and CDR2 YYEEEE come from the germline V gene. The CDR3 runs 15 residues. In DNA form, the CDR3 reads TGTGCCAGCAGCTTGGGAGGGCTGCTTATGAACGAGCAGTACTTC. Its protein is CASSLGGLLMNEQYF.

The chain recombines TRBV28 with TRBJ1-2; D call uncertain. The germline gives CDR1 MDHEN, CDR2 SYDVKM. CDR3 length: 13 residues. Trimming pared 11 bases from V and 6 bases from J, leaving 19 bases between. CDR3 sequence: CAATAPTIHGYTF. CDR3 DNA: TGTGCCGCCACCGCCCCGACGATCCATGGCTACACCTTC.

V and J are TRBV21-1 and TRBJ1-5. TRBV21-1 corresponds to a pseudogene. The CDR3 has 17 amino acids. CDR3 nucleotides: TGTGCCAGCAGCAAATTTCGGGGAATCAGAAGCAATCAGCCCCAGCATTTT. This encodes CASSKFRGIRSNQPQHF.

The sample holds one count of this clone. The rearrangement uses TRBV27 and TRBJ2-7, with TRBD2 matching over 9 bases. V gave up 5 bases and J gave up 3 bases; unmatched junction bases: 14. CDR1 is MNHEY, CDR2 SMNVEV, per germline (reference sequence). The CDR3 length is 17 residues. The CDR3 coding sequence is TGTGCCAGCAGTCCACTCGACCTTAGCGGGAGCATCTACGAGCAGTACTTC. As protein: CASSPLDLSGSIYEQYF.

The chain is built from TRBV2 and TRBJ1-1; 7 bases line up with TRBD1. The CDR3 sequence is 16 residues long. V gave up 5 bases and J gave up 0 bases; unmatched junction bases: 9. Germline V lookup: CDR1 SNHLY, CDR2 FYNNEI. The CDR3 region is CASSTHPGQLNTEAFF. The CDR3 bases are TGTGCCAGCAGTACACACCCGGGACAGCTGAACACTGAAGCTTTCTTT.

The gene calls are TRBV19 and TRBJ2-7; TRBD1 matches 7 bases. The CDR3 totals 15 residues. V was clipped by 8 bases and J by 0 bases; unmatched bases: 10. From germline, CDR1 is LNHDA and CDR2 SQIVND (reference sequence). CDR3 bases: TGTGCCAGTGCTGCTGTCTGGGACAGCTCCTACGAGCAGTACTTC. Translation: CASAAVWDSSYEQYF.

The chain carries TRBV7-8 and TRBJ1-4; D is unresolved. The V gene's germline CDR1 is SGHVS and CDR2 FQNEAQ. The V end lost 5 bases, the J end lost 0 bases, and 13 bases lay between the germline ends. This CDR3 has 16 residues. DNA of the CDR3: TGTGCCAGCAGCACCGGCCTGTTTGCAACTAATGAAAAACTGTTTTTT. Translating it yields CASSTGLFATNEKLFF.

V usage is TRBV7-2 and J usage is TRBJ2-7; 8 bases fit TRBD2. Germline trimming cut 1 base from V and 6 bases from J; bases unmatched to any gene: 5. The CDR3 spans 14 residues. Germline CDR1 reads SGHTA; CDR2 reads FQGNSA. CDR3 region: CASSLVREGLEQYF. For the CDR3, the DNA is TGTGCCAGCAGCTTAGTACGGGAGGGCCTCGAGCAGTACTTC.

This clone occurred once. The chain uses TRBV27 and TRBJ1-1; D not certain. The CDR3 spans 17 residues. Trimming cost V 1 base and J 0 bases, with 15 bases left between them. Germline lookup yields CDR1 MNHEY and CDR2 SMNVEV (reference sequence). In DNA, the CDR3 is TGTGCCAGCAGTTTATTACCCCGAGGGAGGGTGAACACTGAAGCTTTCTTT. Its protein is CASSLLPRGRVNTEAFF.

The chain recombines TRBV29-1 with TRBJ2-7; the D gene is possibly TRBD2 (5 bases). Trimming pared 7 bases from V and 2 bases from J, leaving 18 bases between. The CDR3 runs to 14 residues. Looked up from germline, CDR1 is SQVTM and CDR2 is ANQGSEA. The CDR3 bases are TGCAGCGCCGGGGATCCCGGGATAGCCTACGAGCAGTACTTC. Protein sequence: CSAGDPGIAYEQYF.

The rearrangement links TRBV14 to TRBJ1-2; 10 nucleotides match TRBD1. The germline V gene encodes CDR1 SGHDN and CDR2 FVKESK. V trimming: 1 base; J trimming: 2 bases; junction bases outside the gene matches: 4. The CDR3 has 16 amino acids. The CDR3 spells CASSQVGTGENYGYTF. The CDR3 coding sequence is TGTGCCAGCAGCCAAGTCGGGACAGGGGAGAACTATGGCTACACCTTC. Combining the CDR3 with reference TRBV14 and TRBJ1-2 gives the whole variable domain EAGVTQFPSHSVIEKGQTVTLRCDPISGHDNLYWYRRVMGKEIKFLLHFVKESKQDESGMPNNRFLAERTGGTYSTLKVQPAELEDSGVYFCASSQVGTGENYGYTFGSGTRLTVV.